The 7 T cell receptor beta chains given below trace back to one sample, sequenced in a study of CD8 T cells in ankylosing spondylitis. A single record per CDR3 protein comes from TCRdb applying MiXCR to the 5' RACE reads. In the table there are 150,000 to 200,000 distinct CDR3 sequences, about 18% of which are singletons. Sequenced input: blood, either unsorted or a sorted T cell fraction (not recorded which). Receptors originate from a male donor with ankylosing spondylitis or in good health (not recorded which).

This chain joins TRBV11-1 and TRBJ1-6; the D gene is possibly TRBD1 (5 bases). CDR3 length equals 15 residues. Trimming pared 6 bases from V and 6 bases from J, leaving 15 bases between. The germline V gene has CDR1 SGHAT and CDR2 FQDESV (reference sequence). In DNA, the CDR3 is TGTGCCAGCAGACCTCCCGGGGACCTTAATTCACCCCTCCACTTT. This encodes CASRPPGDLNSPLHF.

V and J are TRBV24-1 and TRBJ2-1; 11 nucleotides match TRBD2. CDR1 is KGHDR and CDR2 is SFDVKD in the germline V gene. The V gene end was trimmed by 1 base and the J gene end by 0 bases; junction bases not matched to a gene: 4. The CDR3 is 18 amino acids. CDR3 nucleotide sequence: TGTGCCACCAGTGATTTTCGCCTAGCGGGAGGCTCCTACAATGAGCAGTTCTTC. It encodes CATSDFRLAGGSYNEQFF.

J is TRBJ2-7 and V is TRBV20-1, with 7 bases lining up with TRBD1. CDR3 length equals 13 residues. V lost 0 bases to trimming and J lost 3 bases; unmatched junction nucleotides: 2. In germline, CDR1 is DFQATT, CDR2 SNEGSKA (reference sequence). The CDR3 region has the DNA TGCAGTGCTAGAGATGCAGGGGGCTACGAGCAGTACTTC. The encoded protein is CSARDAGGYEQYF.

This clonotype was recorded a few times. The chain recombines TRBV5-1 with TRBJ1-1, with D tentatively TRBD1 (6 bases). Germline V lookup: CDR1 SGHRS, CDR2 YFSETQ. V was cut by 4 bases and J by 4 bases, with 20 bases left in between. This CDR3 is built from 16 residues. The CDR3 DNA sequence: TGCGCCAGCAGCCCCCCTGGGCTAGGGGGTCGCACTGAAGCTTTCTTT. Translated, it gives CASSPPGLGGRTEAFF.

In this sample, this clonotype turned up a few times. The CDR3 DNA sequence: TGTGCCAGCAGCCAACGACTAGACCCCTACGAGCAGTACTTC. This sequence encodes CASSQRLDPYEQYF. The chain links TRBV6-8 to TRBJ2-7; D might be TRBD2 (6 bases). V was pared by 6 bases and J by 2 bases, with 14 bases between. The CDR3 consists of 14 residues. Germline lookup yields CDR1 MNHGY and CDR2 SAAAGT.

This clonotype was counted many times. V and J are TRBV9 and TRBJ1-1; 7 bases match TRBD1. The germline CDR1 and CDR2 sequences are SGDLS and YYNGEE. The CDR3 is made up of 15 amino acids. V dropped 1 base and J dropped 1; count of bases not matched to a gene: 4. DNA for the CDR3: TGTGCCAGCAGCGTACAGGGGGGGAAGAACACTGAAGCTTTCTTT. It yields the protein CASSVQGGKNTEAFF.

The chain recombines TRBV9 with TRBJ1-4; no reliable D call. V dropped 0 bases and J dropped 4 bases, with 10 bases sitting between them. This CDR3 is 15 amino acids long. CDR1 and CDR2 (germline): SGDLS, YYNGEE. In DNA form, the CDR3 reads TGTGCCAGCAGCGTAGACGGCGGAATTAATGAAAAACTGTTTTTT. Amino acid sequence: CASSVDGGINEKLFF. Full variable domain (missing parts from reference TRBV9 and TRBJ1-4): DSGVTQTPKHLITATGQRVTLRCSPRSGDLSVYWYQQSLDQGLQFLIQYYNGEERAKGNILERFSAQQFPDLHSELNLSSLELGDSALYFCASSVDGGINEKLFFGSGTQLSVL.